These 9 T cell receptor beta chains originate from one sample sequenced in a study of blood T cell repertoires in COVID-19. Assay used: immunoSEQ multiplex PCR; TCRdb lists only in-frame clones, some missing. The data hold around 71,000 clones, with around 85% observed a single time. Sequences were obtained from peripheral blood. The receptor set was obtained from a man aged 65 to 85 with acute or convalescent COVID-19.

This clone was found once. The chain uses TRBV5-1 and TRBJ2-6; 7 bases map to TRBD1. J gave up 0 bases and V 7 bases, and 7 bases lay outside the gene matches. The CDR3 spans 16 residues. Looked up from germline, CDR1 is SGHRS and CDR2 is YFSETQ. In nucleotides, the CDR3 is TGCGCCAGCCAAAATCGGACAGGCTCTGGGGCCAACGTCCTGACTTTC. It specifies CASQNRTGSGANVLTF.

The chain uses TRBV7-8 and TRBJ1-1; TRBD1 agrees at 7 bases. The V gene's germline CDR1 is SGHVS and CDR2 FQNEAQ. CDR3 size: 13 residues. J was trimmed by 3 bases and V by 3 bases; bases with no gene match: 1. CDR3 nucleotide sequence: TGTGCCAGCAGCTTTGGGACAGACACTGAAGCTTTCTTT. Its protein is CASSFGTDTEAFF.

The CDR3 sequence is CAISDPQRQGVGNTEAFF. Written as DNA, the CDR3 is TGTGCCATCAGTGACCCCCAAAGACAGGGGGTGGGAAACACTGAAGCTTTCTTT. The genes are TRBV10-3 and TRBJ1-1, with 9 bases matching TRBD1. The germline CDR1 and CDR2 sequences are ENHRY and SYGVKD. Trimming at V came to 3 bases and at J to 2 bases, leaving 13 bases not matched to a gene. This CDR3 is built from 18 residues.

The chain joins TRBV7-8 to TRBJ2-2, with a possible D match to TRBD2 (6 bases). The CDR3 is made up of 15 amino acids. Trimming took off 1 base at V and 7 bases at J, with 13 bases between the two ends. Germline CDR1 is SGHVS and CDR2 is FQNEAQ. CDR3 DNA: TGTGCCAGCAGCTTAGAGTCTACAGCGGGCGGGGAGCTGTTTTTT. Protein product: CASSLESTAGGELFF.

The chain combines TRBV3-1 (or the pseudogene TRBV3-2) with TRBJ2-2, with D possibly TRBD1 on 5 matching bases. With 7 bases removed from V and 3 bases from J, the gap between germline ends came to 9 bases. The CDR3 length is 13 residues. Germline values: CDR1 LGHDT, CDR2 YNNKEL (reference sequence). The CDR3 loop is CASIFRDTGELFF. The CDR3 DNA is TGTGCCAGCATCTTCAGGGACACCGGGGAGCTGTTTTTT.

The J gene is TRBJ1-2, the V gene TRBV5-1, with 7 bases matching TRBD1. Germline CDR1 SGHRS, CDR2 YFSETQ. There are 13 residues in the CDR3. V was pared by 5 bases and J by 1 base, with 2 bases of the junction left unmatched. The CDR3 sequence is CASRGGDNYGYTF. The CDR3 DNA follows: TGCGCCAGCAGAGGGGGCGATAACTATGGCTACACCTTC.

The rearrangement uses TRBV2 and TRBJ1-2; 7 bases agree with TRBD1. V lost 6 bases and J lost 1; bases outside the gene matches: 2. This CDR3 comprises 13 residues. CDR1 and CDR2 from the germline V gene are SNHLY and FYNNEI. CDR3 residues: CASSRDSNYGYTF. CDR3 nucleotide sequence: TGTGCCAGCAGCCGGGACAGTAACTATGGCTACACCTTC. Based on the CDR3 plus reference TRBV2 and TRBJ1-2, the full variable domain is EPEVTQTPSHQVTQMGQEVILRCVPISNHLYFYWYRQILGQKVEFLVSFYNNEISEKSEIFDDQFSVERPDGSNFTLKIRSTKLEDSAMYFCASSRDSNYGYTFGSGTRLTVV.

This chain uses TRBV2 with TRBJ1-1; tentatively, D is TRBD1 (6 bases). Germline CDR1 SNHLY, CDR2 FYNNEI. The CDR3 is 12 amino acids. The V end lost 9 bases, the J end lost 1 base, and 9 bases lay between the germline ends. CDR3 loop: CAREQGNTEAFF. CDR3 nucleotide sequence: TGTGCCAGGGAACAGGGGAACACTGAAGCTTTCTTT.

The CDR3 loop reads CASSLGGLAGDGEQYF. The CDR3 nucleotides read TGCGCCAGCAGCCTAGGAGGTCTAGCGGGAGATGGCGAGCAGTACTTC. The chain employs TRBV5-1 and TRBJ2-7; 10 bases are a match to TRBD2. The CDR3 sequence is 16 residues long. Germline CDR1 reads SGHRS; CDR2 reads YFSETQ. J gave up 6 bases and V 4 bases, and 13 bases lay outside the gene matches.